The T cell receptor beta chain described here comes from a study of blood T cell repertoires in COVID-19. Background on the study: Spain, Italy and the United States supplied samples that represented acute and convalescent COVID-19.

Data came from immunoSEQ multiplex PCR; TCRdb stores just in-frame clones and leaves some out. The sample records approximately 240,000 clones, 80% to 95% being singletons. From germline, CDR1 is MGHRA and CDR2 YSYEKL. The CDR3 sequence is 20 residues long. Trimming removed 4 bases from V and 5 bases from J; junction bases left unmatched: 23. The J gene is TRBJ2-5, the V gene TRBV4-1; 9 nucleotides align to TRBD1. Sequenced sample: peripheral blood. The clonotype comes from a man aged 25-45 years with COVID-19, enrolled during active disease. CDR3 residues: CASSPLFFQLRDRVGETQYF. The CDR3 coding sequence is TGCGCCAGCAGCCCTCTTTTTTTTCAACTACGGGACAGGGTGGGGGAGACCCAGTACTTC.